These 9 T cell receptor beta chains were all obtained from the same sample, sequenced in a study of blood T cell repertoires in COVID-19. Libraries were prepared by immunoSEQ multiplex PCR; TCRdb keeps only in-frame clonotypes and omits some of them. The profile shows hundreds of thousands of clones, 80% to 90% of them singletons. The sequenced sample was PBMCs or T cells enriched from blood (not recorded which). The receptors were sampled from a man aged 35-49 years who had recovered from COVID-19.

This clone showed up just once. The chain has TRBV25-1 and TRBJ2-2; D is unresolved. This CDR3 comprises 14 residues. The germline V gene has CDR1 MGHDK and CDR2 SYGVNS. V was trimmed by 8 bases and J by 3 bases, leaving 13 bases between them. This CDR3 reads CASVRARDTGELFF. The CDR3 nucleotides read TGTGCCAGCGTAAGAGCTCGAGACACCGGGGAGCTGTTTTTT.

This clone was detected a few times. V is TRBV6-5 and J is TRBJ2-7; a possible D gene is TRBD1 (6 bases). Germline CDR1 reads MNHEY; CDR2 reads SVGAGI. CDR3 length equals 16 residues. V dropped 4 bases and J dropped 2 bases, with 18 bases sitting between them. CDR3 residues: CASSLIPGHSPYEQYF. The CDR3 DNA follows: TGTGCCAGCAGTTTAATACCGGGACACAGCCCCTACGAGCAGTACTTC.

The chain joins TRBV24-1 to TRBJ1-3, with no clear D. Per germline, CDR1 KGHDR and CDR2 SFDVKD. Trimming removed 11 bases from V and 0 bases from J, with 10 bases in between. This CDR3 region has 13 residues. As DNA, the CDR3 is TGTGCCAGCCTGCGTGACTCTGGAAACACCATATATTTT. Translating it yields CASLRDSGNTIYF.

This rearrangement joins TRBV25-1 to TRBJ1-5; the D is unclear. This CDR3 comprises 14 residues. Germline loops: CDR1 MGHDK, CDR2 SYGVNS. Trimming removed 7 bases at V and 3 bases at J, with 13 bases between. The CDR3 is CASKSDGLNQPQHF. The CDR3 DNA follows: TGTGCCAGCAAAAGTGACGGACTCAATCAGCCCCAGCATTTT.

The V and J genes are TRBV3-1 (or the pseudogene TRBV3-2) and TRBJ1-1; 7 nucleotides match TRBD1. Germline CDR1 LGHDT, CDR2 YNNKEL (reference sequence). Trimming cost V 0 bases and J 1 base; bases outside gene matches: 5. The CDR3 has 16 amino acids. The DNA for the CDR3 is TGTGCCAGCAGCCAAGAAGGGGGCATAGGGAACACTGAAGCTTTCTTT. Translating it yields CASSQEGGIGNTEAFF.

The V call is TRBV9, the J call TRBJ2-3, with a possible D match to TRBD1 (6 bases). In germline, CDR1 is SGDLS, CDR2 YYNGEE. This CDR3 spans 12 amino acids. V was trimmed by 8 bases and J by 3 bases, leaving 10 bases between them. The CDR3, as DNA: TGTGCCAGTCAGAGGGGGACAGATACGCAGTATTTT. This sequence encodes CASQRGTDTQYF.

The rearrangement joins TRBV29-1 to TRBJ1-1; 7 bases are a match to TRBD1. CDR3 length: 16 amino acids. Germline V gene data show CDR1 as SQVTM and CDR2 as ANQGSEA. The trim removed 1 base at V and 4 bases at J, leaving 12 bases unmatched. CDR3 amino acids: CSVEGTATGTGTEAFF. DNA of the CDR3: TGCAGCGTTGAAGGCACCGCGACAGGGACGGGCACTGAAGCTTTCTTT.

This clone was detected only a few times. V is TRBV9 and J is TRBJ1-1, with D possibly matching TRBD1 (5 bases). This CDR3 region has 12 residues. Germline V gives CDR1 SGDLS, CDR2 YYNGEE. Trimming took off 4 bases at V and 7 bases at J, with 11 bases between the two ends. DNA for the CDR3: TGTGCCAGCAGCCCCCACCAGGGTGAAGCTTTCTTT. Its translation is CASSPHQGEAFF.

This chain joins TRBV6-5 and TRBJ2-5; 7 bases are a match to TRBD2. CDR3 size: 13 residues. The junction had 3 bases not matched to a gene; V was cut back by 6 bases and J by 2 bases. Germline CDR1 and CDR2: MNHEY and SVGAGI. Here the CDR3 DNA reads TGTGCCAGCAGACTTAGCGGGCAAGAGACCCAGTACTTC. Residues: CASRLSGQETQYF.